This is a list of T cell receptor beta chains from one sample in a study of human T cells and chemical hapten exposure. Each CDR3 protein gets one entry after TCRdb re-called the RACE reads with MiXCR. The table has some 89,000 distinct CDR3 sequences, 25% to 35% seen once. This specimen was whole blood, taken in connection with sensitization to the hapten diphenylcyclopropenone (DPC). The receptor source for this set is a man in his forties with alopecia areata. Some clones in this sample may be carry-over from other donors' samples. Both conserved end residues are part of each CDR3. D genes are given only for firm matches. Clone sizes are given selectively: once, few, many, or a class where the clone is expanded.

D gene: .
CDR3 length: 12
V gene: TRBV20-1
clone size: few
J gene: TRBJ2-7
CDR3 DNA: TGCAGTGCTAGTTTAGGCAGGGACGAGCAGTACTTC
CDR3 protein: CSASLGRDEQYF

D gene: .
CDR3 length: 14
V gene: TRBV12-3/TRBV12-4
clone size: .
J gene: TRBJ2-2
CDR3 DNA: TGTGCCAGCAGTTTACGCGGTTTCACCGGGGAGCTGTTTTTT
CDR3 protein: CASSLRGFTGELFF

D gene: TRBD1
CDR3 length: 13
V gene: TRBV6-1
clone size: few
J gene: TRBJ1-1
CDR3 DNA: TGTGCCAGCAGCCGGACAGGGACCACTGAAGCTTTCTTT
CDR3 protein: CASSRTGTTEAFF

D gene: .
CDR3 length: 16
V gene: TRBV7-2
clone size: .
J gene: TRBJ1-6
CDR3 DNA: TGTGCCAGCAGCTTACTAGGGGGGCGCATGGATTCACCCCTCCACTTT
CDR3 protein: CASSLLGGRMDSPLHF

D gene: .
CDR3 length: 14
V gene: TRBV27
clone size: once
J gene: TRBJ1-5
CDR3 DNA: TGTGCCAGCAGTATCCGACACGCAAATCAGCCCCAGCATTTT
CDR3 protein: CASSIRHANQPQHF

D gene: .
CDR3 length: 15
V gene: TRBV20-1
clone size: few
J gene: TRBJ1-6
CDR3 DNA: TGCAGTGCTAGAGACGGAGAGTTATATAATTCACCCCTCCACTTT
CDR3 protein: CSARDGELYNSPLHF

D gene: TRBD2
CDR3 length: 16
V gene: TRBV5-1
clone size: few
J gene: TRBJ2-3
CDR3 DNA: TGCGCCAGCAGCTTGGGAGCGGGAGTTGTCACAGATACGCAGTATTTT
CDR3 protein: CASSLGAGVVTDTQYF

D gene: .
CDR3 length: 15
V gene: TRBV5-6
clone size: .
J gene: TRBJ2-5
CDR3 DNA: TGTGCCAGCAGCTTGGCGGGCAGGGATTACGAGACCCAGTACTTC
CDR3 protein: CASSLAGRDYETQYF

D gene: .
CDR3 length: 13
V gene: TRBV10-1
clone size: few
J gene: TRBJ2-3
CDR3 DNA: TGCGCCAGCAGTAGATCCTACACAGATACGCAGTATTTT
CDR3 protein: CASSRSYTDTQYF

D gene: .
CDR3 length: 14
V gene: TRBV6-1
clone size: few
J gene: TRBJ2-4
CDR3 DNA: TGTGCCAGCAGTGAAGGTCTAGCCAAAAACATTCAGTACTTC
CDR3 protein: CASSEGLAKNIQYF

D gene: TRBD2
CDR3 length: 15
V gene: TRBV19
clone size: once
J gene: TRBJ2-1
CDR3 DNA: TGTGCCAGTAGTGCGACTAGCGGGAGCTACAATGAGCAGTTCTTC
CDR3 protein: CASSATSGSYNEQFF

D gene: .
CDR3 length: 16
V gene: TRBV5-1
clone size: .
J gene: TRBJ2-5
CDR3 DNA: TGCGCCAGCAGCCCCGGAGAGAGATTGCAAGGAGAGACCCAGTACTTC
CDR3 protein: CASSPGERLQGETQYF

D gene: .
CDR3 length: 15
V gene: TRBV7-2
clone size: .
J gene: TRBJ2-2
CDR3 DNA: TGTGCCAGCAGCTTAGGATCCGGGCCTACCGGGGAGCTGTTTTTT
CDR3 protein: CASSLGSGPTGELFF

D gene: .
CDR3 length: 13
V gene: TRBV19
clone size: .
J gene: TRBJ2-5
CDR3 DNA: TGTGCCAGTAAGAGGGCAGACCAAGAGACCCAGTACTTC
CDR3 protein: CASKRADQETQYF

D gene: TRBD2
CDR3 length: 17
V gene: TRBV10-3
clone size: .
J gene: TRBJ2-3
CDR3 DNA: TGTGCCATCAGTGAGGGGACTAGCGCCCAAGGAGCAGATACGCAGTATTTT
CDR3 protein: CAISEGTSAQGADTQYF

D gene: TRBD2
CDR3 length: 17
V gene: TRBV7-2
clone size: few
J gene: TRBJ2-1
CDR3 DNA: TGTGCCAGCAGCTTAGAAGTACTAGCGTCTACAGGAAATGAGCAGTTCTTC
CDR3 protein: CASSLEVLASTGNEQFF

D gene: .
CDR3 length: 11
V gene: TRBV11-2
clone size: .
J gene: TRBJ2-7
CDR3 DNA: TGTGCCAGCAGCCTGACTCTCGAGCAGTACTTC
CDR3 protein: CASSLTLEQYF

D gene: .
CDR3 length: 14
V gene: TRBV20-1
clone size: few
J gene: TRBJ1-5
CDR3 DNA: TGCAGTGCTAGGGGAACGCAGAACAATCAGCCCCAGCATTTT
CDR3 protein: CSARGTQNNQPQHF

D gene: TRBD2
CDR3 length: 15
V gene: TRBV5-1
clone size: few
J gene: TRBJ2-3
CDR3 DNA: TGCGCCAGCAGCTTTCGACTAGCGGGAGCAGATACGCAGTATTTT
CDR3 protein: CASSFRLAGADTQYF

D gene: TRBD2
CDR3 length: 17
V gene: TRBV28
clone size: .
J gene: TRBJ2-5
CDR3 DNA: TGTGCCAGCAGTCCATCGGGACTAGCGGGGGTTCAAGAGACCCAGTACTTC
CDR3 protein: CASSPSGLAGVQETQYF

D gene: .
CDR3 length: 13
V gene: TRBV27
clone size: many
J gene: TRBJ1-1
CDR3 DNA: TGTGCCAGCAGTCTACTCAATGCCGGTGAAGCTTTCTTT
CDR3 protein: CASSLLNAGEAFF

D gene: .
CDR3 length: 15
V gene: TRBV20-1
clone size: .
J gene: TRBJ2-3
CDR3 DNA: TGCAGTGCTAGCGGGAGCGAGGGGGGCACAGATACGCAGTATTTT
CDR3 protein: CSASGSEGGTDTQYF

D gene: .
CDR3 length: 13
V gene: TRBV7-9
clone size: few
J gene: TRBJ2-5
CDR3 DNA: TGTGCCAGCAGCCCGACTGGACAAGAGACCCAGTACTTC
CDR3 protein: CASSPTGQETQYF

D gene: .
CDR3 length: 12
V gene: TRBV6-5
clone size: few
J gene: TRBJ1-6
CDR3 DNA: TGTGCCAGCACGGAGGGGGGTTCACCCCTCCACTTT
CDR3 protein: CASTEGGSPLHF

D gene: TRBD1
CDR3 length: 16
V gene: TRBV29-1
clone size: few
J gene: TRBJ1-3
CDR3 DNA: TGCAGCGTTGAAGATCGCCGAACAGGGGGGGGAAACACCATATATTTT
CDR3 protein: CSVEDRRTGGGNTIYF

D gene: .
CDR3 length: 15
V gene: TRBV5-1
clone size: few
J gene: TRBJ2-3
CDR3 DNA: TGCGCCAGCGGAGAGAGGAACGGCCACACAGATACGCAGTATTTT
CDR3 protein: CASGERNGHTDTQYF

D gene: .
CDR3 length: 18
V gene: TRBV12-3/TRBV12-4
clone size: few
J gene: TRBJ2-6
CDR3 DNA: TGTGCCAGCGGCCGGGGATCGGACCTGAGCTCTGGGGCCAACGTCCTGACTTTC
CDR3 protein: CASGRGSDLSSGANVLTF

D gene: .
CDR3 length: 15
V gene: TRBV6-2/TRBV6-3
clone size: .
J gene: TRBJ1-5
CDR3 DNA: TGTGCCAGCAGTGACCAGGACGGCCCCAGTCAGCCCCAGCATTTT
CDR3 protein: CASSDQDGPSQPQHF

D gene: .
CDR3 length: 11
V gene: TRBV7-2
clone size: few
J gene: TRBJ2-3
CDR3 DNA: TGTGCCAGCAGCTTCAGGGGTACGCAGTATTTT
CDR3 protein: CASSFRGTQYF

D gene: .
CDR3 length: 15
V gene: TRBV2
clone size: few
J gene: TRBJ2-1
CDR3 DNA: TGTGCCAGCAGTCCCGAGGGCGTTATGAGCAATGAGCAGTTCTTC
CDR3 protein: CASSPEGVMSNEQFF

D gene: .
CDR3 length: 13
V gene: TRBV28
clone size: .
J gene: TRBJ2-7
CDR3 DNA: TGTGCCAGCAGTTTTCCGGACACCTACGAGCAGTACTTC
CDR3 protein: CASSFPDTYEQYF

D gene: TRBD2
CDR3 length: 15
V gene: TRBV5-1
clone size: few
J gene: TRBJ2-2
CDR3 DNA: TGCGCCAGCAGCTTGGACGGGAGGATCACCGGGGAGCTGTTTTTT
CDR3 protein: CASSLDGRITGELFF

D gene: .
CDR3 length: 18
V gene: TRBV7-9
clone size: .
J gene: TRBJ1-1
CDR3 DNA: TGTGCCAGCAGCCCAGAGGGAGGCAGCCTAGGGTTGAACACTGAAGCTTTCTTT
CDR3 protein: CASSPEGGSLGLNTEAFF

D gene: TRBD1
CDR3 length: 14
V gene: TRBV7-6
clone size: .
J gene: TRBJ2-7
CDR3 DNA: TGTGCCAGCAGCTCCCGCGGGACAGGGGACGAGCAGTACTTC
CDR3 protein: CASSSRGTGDEQYF

D gene: TRBD2
CDR3 length: 14
V gene: TRBV20-1
clone size: few
J gene: TRBJ2-7
CDR3 DNA: TGCAGTGCTAGAGCGGGACTAGCGGCCTACGAGCAGTACTTC
CDR3 protein: CSARAGLAAYEQYF

D gene: .
CDR3 length: 14
V gene: TRBV4-1
clone size: few
J gene: TRBJ2-7
CDR3 DNA: TGCGCCAGCAGCCCAACCGGGACATCCTACGAGCAGTACTTC
CDR3 protein: CASSPTGTSYEQYF

D gene: .
CDR3 length: 15
V gene: TRBV28
clone size: few
J gene: TRBJ1-2
CDR3 DNA: TGTGCCAGCAGTATCCAAGGACGGGCGAGGGACGGCTACACCTTC
CDR3 protein: CASSIQGRARDGYTF

D gene: TRBD2
CDR3 length: 14
V gene: TRBV20-1
clone size: .
J gene: TRBJ2-7
CDR3 DNA: TGCAGTGCTAGCCAAGTTGGACTAGCGGACGAGCAGTACTTC
CDR3 protein: CSASQVGLADEQYF

D gene: .
CDR3 length: 13
V gene: TRBV29-1
clone size: .
J gene: TRBJ2-2
CDR3 DNA: TGCAGCGTTGAAGAGGAGTCGACCGGGGAGCTGTTTTTT
CDR3 protein: CSVEEESTGELFF

D gene: TRBD2
CDR3 length: 14
V gene: TRBV10-3
clone size: .
J gene: TRBJ2-7
CDR3 DNA: TGTGCCATCAGGCCGGGACTAGCCTCCCACGAGCAGTACTTC
CDR3 protein: CAIRPGLASHEQYF

D gene: .
CDR3 length: 13
V gene: TRBV29-1
clone size: .
J gene: TRBJ2-3
CDR3 DNA: TGCAGCGTTGAACTCACCTGCACAGATACGCAGTATTTT
CDR3 protein: CSVELTCTDTQYF

D gene: TRBD2
CDR3 length: 13
V gene: TRBV20-1
clone size: .
J gene: TRBJ2-7
CDR3 DNA: TGCAGTGCCTACCGGACTAGCGGTTACGAGCAGTACTTC
CDR3 protein: CSAYRTSGYEQYF

D gene: .
CDR3 length: 13
V gene: TRBV14
clone size: .
J gene: TRBJ2-2
CDR3 DNA: TGTGCCAGCAGCCCAGATTTGGCCGGGGAGCTGTTTTTT
CDR3 protein: CASSPDLAGELFF

D gene: .
CDR3 length: 14
V gene: TRBV10-3
clone size: few
J gene: TRBJ2-3
CDR3 DNA: TGTGCCATCAGCGGCCTGGGCCCTAGGGATACGCAGTATTTT
CDR3 protein: CAISGLGPRDTQYF

D gene: .
CDR3 length: 12
V gene: TRBV15
clone size: few
J gene: TRBJ2-1
CDR3 DNA: TGTGCCACCAGCAGAGGGGGTAATGAGCAGTTCTTC
CDR3 protein: CATSRGGNEQFF

D gene: TRBD1
CDR3 length: 15
V gene: TRBV4-3
clone size: .
J gene: TRBJ1-2
CDR3 DNA: TGCGCCAGCAGCCAAGATACAGGGGGTAACTATGGCTACACCTTC
CDR3 protein: CASSQDTGGNYGYTF

D gene: .
CDR3 length: 16
V gene: TRBV6-6
clone size: .
J gene: TRBJ2-1
CDR3 DNA: TGTGCCAGCAGTTACTCGGTCGGATCGGGTGACAATGAGCAGTTCTTC
CDR3 protein: CASSYSVGSGDNEQFF

D gene: .
CDR3 length: 11
V gene: TRBV6-5
clone size: few
J gene: TRBJ1-2
CDR3 DNA: TGTGCCAGCAGTTATCAGGGTGGCTACACCTTC
CDR3 protein: CASSYQGGYTF